This TCR beta chain was found in a study of cytomegalovirus exposure and HLA in healthy donors. A remark on this clone: Its cognate antigen is unknown.

Study-wide results and limits: The study flagged approximately 180 TCR beta chains as cytomegalovirus-associated.

This CDR3 spans 13 amino acids. Trimming removed 5 bases at V and 8 bases at J, with 15 bases between. CDR1 SGHVS and CDR2 FNYEAQ come from the germline V gene. Method: immunoSEQ multiplex PCR; TCRdb's copy keeps in-frame clones and lacks some. The sample yields more than 300,000 clones, around 86% seen once. The sequenced material came from PBMCs. The receptor was isolated from a woman aged 18-29 years in good health and CMV-seronegative. The chain carries TRBV7-6 and TRBJ1-1; tentative D call: TRBD1 (6 bases). The CDR3 DNA follows: TGTGCCAGCAGCCCATCAGCCGGGACAGAAGCTTTCTTT. Its protein is CASSPSAGTEAFF.